Listed here are 27 T cell receptor beta chains from one sample, sequenced in a study of T cells in Graves' hyperthyroidism and ophthalmopathy. The source material, RNA transcripts, was used to amplify TCR beta CDR3 regions. HTBI primers were used for first-round RT-PCR of the TCR CDR3. TCRdb reprocessed the multiplex PCR reads with MiXCR, giving one entry per CDR3 protein. The sample holds about 580,000 distinct CDR3 sequences, 46% seen once. Sequenced sample: peripheral blood or thyroid tissue (not recorded which). These TCRs come from a woman under 30 with Graves' hyperthyroidism.

This clonotype was observed a few times. This chain links TRBV20-1 with TRBJ1-1; D gene unclear. This CDR3 is 11 amino acids long. The germline gives CDR1 DFQATT, CDR2 SNEGSKA (reference sequence). The V end lost 1 base, the J end lost 5 bases, and 5 bases lay between the germline ends. CDR3 region: CSARAPTEAFF. The CDR3 region has the DNA TGCAGTGCTAGAGCTCCAACTGAAGCTTTCTTT.

As to this clonotype: This clone may be a read error of a much larger clone one base away. The chain couples TRBV12-3 or TRBV12-4 to TRBJ2-7; the D gene is possibly TRBD2 (5 bases). The length of the CDR3 is 14 residues. CDR3 DNA sequence: TGTGCTAGTGGTTTAGAGCTTGGGAGTCCGGGGCAGTACTTC. Translated: CASGLELGSPGQYF.

The V gene is TRBV7-8, the J gene TRBJ1-2; tentatively, D is TRBD1 (6 bases). The CDR3 has 14 amino acids. Deletions cut 5 bases from V and 4 bases from J, with 14 bases between. Germline V gives CDR1 SGHVS, CDR2 FQNEAQ. The CDR3 loop reads CASSVEGGAYGYTF. The CDR3 coding sequence is TGTGCCAGCAGCGTAGAAGGGGGAGCCTATGGCTACACCTTC.

In its sample, this clonotype was seen a few times. The chain couples TRBV20-1 to TRBJ2-7; no reliable D call. The germline CDR1 and CDR2 sequences are DFQATT and SNEGSKA (reference sequence). The CDR3 sequence is 15 residues long. Trimming shortened V by 1 base and J by 6 bases, and 19 bases separated the two germline ends. The CDR3 spells CSARGLGLNLCEQYF. DNA of the CDR3: TGCAGTGCTAGAGGATTGGGCCTTAATTTATGCGAGCAGTACTTC.

This clonotype was picked up many times. The V gene is TRBV7-2, the J gene TRBJ1-2; D gene ambiguous. Trimming shortened V by 5 bases and J by 7 bases, and 14 bases separated the two germline ends. Per germline, CDR1 SGHTA and CDR2 FQGNSA. The CDR3 contains 13 residues. The CDR3 region is CASSPGSHRGYTF. For the CDR3, the DNA is TGTGCCAGCAGCCCCGGGAGTCATCGTGGCTACACCTTC.

The rearrangement joins TRBV20-1 to TRBJ1-3, with 7 bases that match TRBD1. Germline assignment: CDR1 DFQATT and CDR2 SNEGSKA (reference sequence). The CDR3 consists of 10 residues. V was clipped by 3 bases and J by 15 bases; unmatched bases: 5. The CDR3 loop reads CSASRDSTYF. CDR3 DNA: TGCAGTGCTAGTAGGGACAGCACATATTTT.

About this clonotype: It may be a read error: a sequence one base away is much more abundant. The chain combines TRBV5-1 with TRBJ2-7, with TRBD1 matching 8 bases. With V trimmed by 3 bases and J by 6 bases, 8 bases remained unmatched. From germline, CDR1 is SGHRS and CDR2 YFSETQ. This CDR3 is built from 14 residues. The CDR3 region is CASSSARTGSEQYF. The CDR3 DNA is TGCGCCAGCAGCTCTGCCAGGACAGGGTCCGAGCAGTACTTC.

This clonotype was counted ten times or more. J is TRBJ1-5 and V is TRBV19; no definite D call. The V gene lost 5 bases and the J gene lost 7 bases, with 12 bases spanning the gap. This CDR3 is built from 13 residues. Germline V CDR1 and CDR2: LNHDA, SQIVND (reference sequence). For the CDR3, the DNA is TGTGCCAGTAGTCGGCAGGTTGGCCAGCCCCAGCATTTT. It specifies CASSRQVGQPQHF.

This chain uses TRBV20-1 with TRBJ2-1; TRBD2 matches at 7 bases. The germline V gene has CDR1 DFQATT and CDR2 SNEGSKA (reference sequence). The length of the CDR3 is 18 residues. V gave up 0 bases and J gave up 7 bases; unmatched junction bases: 18. The CDR3 DNA sequence: TGCAGTGCTAGAGATCGCTTGGGGGGAAGCGGGACTTCGAATGAGCAGTTCTTC. Translating gives CSARDRLGGSGTSNEQFF.

In its sample, this clonotype was seen many times. J is TRBJ1-2 and V is TRBV5-1, with 8 bases aligning to TRBD1. The CDR3 is 17 amino acids. From germline, CDR1 is SGHRS and CDR2 YFSETQ. Unmatched junction bases numbered 19, after V lost 4 bases and J lost 8 bases. The CDR3 sequence is CASSPGVPTGEQAGYTF. CDR3 DNA: TGCGCCAGCAGCCCCGGAGTCCCGACAGGGGAGCAAGCGGGCTACACCTTC.

The chain carries TRBV15 and TRBJ1-6; no reliable D call. The CDR3 loop spans 14 amino acids. The germline CDR1 and CDR2 sequences are LNHNV and YYDKDF (reference sequence). Trimming pared 3 bases from V and 4 bases from J, leaving 7 bases between. The CDR3 reads CATSRKGYNSPLHF. Written as DNA, the CDR3 is TGTGCCACCAGCAGGAAGGGATATAATTCACCCCTCCACTTT.

The rearrangement uses TRBV20-1 and TRBJ2-7, with D possibly called TRBD1 or TRBD2 (5 bases each). Trimming stripped 6 bases from V and 11 bases from J, with 14 bases between. This CDR3 has 10 amino acids. The germline V gene has CDR1 DFQATT and CDR2 SNEGSKA (reference sequence). CDR3 in amino acids: CSATEGMEYF. The DNA for the CDR3 is TGCAGTGCGACAGAGGGGATGGAGTACTTC.

The CDR3 region has the DNA TGTGCCAGCAGGCAAGCGACATATGCTAATGAAAAACTGTTTTTT. Encoded protein: CASRQATYANEKLFF. The V gene is TRBV12-3 or TRBV12-4, the J gene TRBJ1-4, with no clear D. This CDR3 is 15 amino acids long. Trimming stripped 6 bases from V and 3 bases from J, with 14 bases between.

This chain joins TRBV2 and TRBJ2-3; D is undetermined. CDR1 SNHLY and CDR2 FYNNEI come from the germline V gene. This CDR3 comprises 13 residues. V dropped 6 bases and J dropped 2 bases, with 9 bases sitting between them. CDR3 in amino acids: CASSLQLTDTQYF. CDR3 nucleotide sequence: TGTGCCAGCAGCTTACAGCTCACAGATACGCAGTATTTT.

To note about this clonotype: Since a much larger clone is just one base distant, this may be a read error. The chain employs TRBV7-6 and TRBJ2-2; D remains ambiguous. The CDR3 loop spans 13 amino acids. Trimming removed 2 bases from V and 6 bases from J, with 7 bases in between. Germline V gene lookup returns CDR1 SGHVS and CDR2 FNYEAQ. Here the CDR3 reads CASSLKRPGELFF. Here the CDR3 DNA reads TGTGCCAGCAGCTTAAAGAGGCCCGGGGAGCTGTTTTTT. Full variable domain (remainder filled in from reference TRBV7-6 and TRBJ2-2): GAGVSQSPRYKVTKRGQDVALRCDPISGHVSLYWYRQALGQGPEFLTYFNYEAQQDKSGLPNDRFSAERPEGSISTLTIQRTEQRDSAMYRCASSLKRPGELFFGEGSRLTVL.

The count of this clonotype is one. The V gene is TRBV10-3, the J gene TRBJ2-6; TRBD1 aligns across 8 bases. Germline-derived CDR1 and CDR2 are ENHRY and SYGVKD. With V trimmed by 8 bases and J by 13 bases, 7 bases remained unmatched. CDR3 length: 12 residues. The CDR3, as DNA: TGTGCCATCGCCGCGGGACAGGCTGTCCTGACTTTC. Protein: CAIAAGQAVLTF.

This clonotype was picked up many times. The V and J genes are TRBV19 and TRBJ2-5; TRBD2 matches at 11 bases. V was pared by 3 bases and J by 1 base, with 4 bases of the junction left unmatched. Germline values: CDR1 LNHDA, CDR2 SQIVND (reference sequence). The CDR3 loop spans 16 amino acids. This chain's CDR3 is CASSIPGTSGQETQYF. The CDR3 DNA follows: TGTGCCAGTAGTATTCCCGGGACTAGCGGCCAAGAGACCCAGTACTTC.

The rearrangement uses TRBV25-1 and TRBJ2-5; 8 bases match TRBD2. This CDR3 contains 15 residues. Germline values: CDR1 MGHDK, CDR2 SYGVNS. V shed 2 bases, J shed 6 bases, and the junction held 8 bases outside the gene matches. Here the CDR3 reads CASSEPGTGGKTQYF. The CDR3 region has the DNA TGTGCCAGCAGTGAACCCGGGACGGGAGGGAAGACCCAGTACTTC.

The CDR3 loop is CASSLFGTGDNYGYTF. The CDR3 nucleotides read TGTGCCAGCAGCTTGTTTGGCACAGGGGACAACTATGGCTACACCTTC. The chain couples TRBV5-4 to TRBJ1-2; TRBD1 agrees at 7 bases. The CDR3 contains 16 residues. The V segment lost 1 base and the J segment 2 bases; nucleotides outside the gene matches: 8. The germline gives CDR1 SGHNT, CDR2 YYREEE (reference sequence). The complete variable domain, with remaining parts taken from reference TRBV5-4 and TRBJ1-2, reads ETGVTQSPTHLIKTRGQQVTLRCSSQSGHNTVSWYQQALGQGPQFIFQYYREEENGRGNFPPRFSGLQFPNYSSELNVNALELDDSALYLCASSLFGTGDNYGYTFGSGTRLTVV.

This clonotype appeared a few times. The chain carries TRBV28 and TRBJ1-2; D is perhaps TRBD1 (5 bases). Looked up from germline, CDR1 is MDHEN and CDR2 is SYDVKM. The ends were cut back, 5 bases at V and 2 bases at J, with 15 bases in the middle. CDR3 length equals 15 residues. The CDR3 DNA reads TGTGCCAGCAGTCCGGGGTTTCGGGGCAACTATGGCTACACCTTC. Its translation is CASSPGFRGNYGYTF.

This clonotype was recorded at least ten times. The chain joins TRBV7-8 to TRBJ2-7, with D uncertain. CDR3 length: 12 amino acids. V lost 3 bases and J lost 0, with 3 bases in between. Germline V gene data show CDR1 as SGHVS and CDR2 as FQNEAQ. The CDR3 coding sequence is TGTGCCAGCAGCTTTACCTCCTACGAGCAGTACTTC. It specifies CASSFTSYEQYF. Full variable domain (missing parts from reference TRBV7-8 and TRBJ2-7): GAGVSQSPRYKVAKRGQDVALRCDPISGHVSLFWYQQALGQGPEFLTYFQNEAQLDKSGLPSDRFFAERPEGSVSTLKIQRTQQEDSAVYLCASSFTSYEQYFGPGTRLTVT.

The chain joins TRBV10-3 to TRBJ1-1, with D possibly matching TRBD1 (5 bases). Deletions cut 9 bases from V and 4 bases from J, with 15 bases between. CDR1 and CDR2 from the germline V gene are ENHRY and SYGVKD. The CDR3 runs to 13 residues. CDR3 in DNA: TGTGCCATGCTGGGGGGACCCGGCACTGAAGCTTTCTTT. It is translated as CAMLGGPGTEAFF.

The V and J genes are TRBV7-9 and TRBJ1-6; D uncertain. Trimming left V 1 base short and J 7 bases short, with 14 bases between. Germline-derived CDR1 and CDR2 are SEHNR and FQNEAQ (reference sequence). The CDR3 totals 16 residues. The CDR3 DNA sequence: TGTGCCAGCAGCTTAGTCTGGACTAGCGGGAATTCACCCCTCCACTTT. This translates into CASSLVWTSGNSPLHF.

There are many counts of this clonotype. The rearrangement uses TRBV9 and TRBJ2-5; 11 nucleotides match TRBD2. This CDR3 has 16 amino acids. Germline CDR1 SGDLS, CDR2 YYNGEE. J was trimmed by 5 bases and V by 3 bases; bases with no gene match: 9. CDR3 region: CASSEGLAAFGETQYF. The CDR3 DNA reads as TGTGCCAGCAGCGAGGGACTAGCGGCCTTCGGGGAGACCCAGTACTTC.

This clonotype has just a few counts. J is TRBJ2-5 and V is TRBV6-1; D is undetermined. V gave up 6 bases and J gave up 3 bases, with 17 bases separating them. This CDR3 comprises 15 residues. Per the germline V gene, CDR1 is MNHNS and CDR2 is SASEGT. As DNA, the CDR3 is TGTGCCAGCAGCCAAAATGTGGTAGATAAAGAGACCCAGTACTTC. Translation gives CASSQNVVDKETQYF.

This clonotype came up many times. CDR3 in DNA: TGTGCCAGCAGTACCCGGGCCGGGACGAACACTGAAGCTTTCTTT. The encoded protein is CASSTRAGTNTEAFF. This chain joins TRBV12-3 or TRBV12-4 and TRBJ1-1, with a tentative D call TRBD1 (5 bases). Trimming removed 5 bases from V and 1 base from J, with 14 bases in between. This CDR3 comprises 15 residues.

This chain links TRBV24-1 with TRBJ2-1; 10 bases match TRBD2. This CDR3 contains 15 residues. Germline CDR1 reads KGHDR; CDR2 reads SFDVKD. V lost 4 bases to trimming and J lost 6 bases; unmatched junction nucleotides: 5. CDR3 amino acids: CATSELTSGANEQFF. The CDR3 DNA reads TGTGCCACCAGTGAACTCACTAGCGGGGCCAATGAGCAGTTCTTC.